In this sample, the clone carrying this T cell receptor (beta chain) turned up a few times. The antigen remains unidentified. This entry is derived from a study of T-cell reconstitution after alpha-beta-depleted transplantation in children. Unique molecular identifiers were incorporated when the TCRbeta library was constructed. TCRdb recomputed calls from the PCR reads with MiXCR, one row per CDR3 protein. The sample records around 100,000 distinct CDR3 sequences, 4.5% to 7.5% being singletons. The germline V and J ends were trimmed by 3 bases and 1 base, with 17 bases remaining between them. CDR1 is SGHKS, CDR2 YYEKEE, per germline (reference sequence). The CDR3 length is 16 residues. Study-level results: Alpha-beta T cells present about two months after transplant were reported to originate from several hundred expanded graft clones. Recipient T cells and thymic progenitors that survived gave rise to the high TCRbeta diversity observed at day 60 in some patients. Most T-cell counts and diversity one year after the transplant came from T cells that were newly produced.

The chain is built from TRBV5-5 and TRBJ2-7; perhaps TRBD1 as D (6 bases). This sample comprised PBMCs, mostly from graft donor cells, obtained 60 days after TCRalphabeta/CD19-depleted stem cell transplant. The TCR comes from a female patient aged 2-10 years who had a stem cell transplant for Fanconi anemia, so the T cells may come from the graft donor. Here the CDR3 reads CASSSRPMDSSYEQYF. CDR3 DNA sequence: TGTGCCAGCAGCTCGCGACCCATGGACAGTTCCTACGAGCAGTACTTC.